The 15 T cell receptor beta chains given below trace back to one sample, sequenced in a study of blood T cell repertoires in COVID-19. Repertoires were generated with immunoSEQ multiplex PCR, while TCRdb's copy carries only in-frame clones and drops some. Of 52,000 or so clones in the sample, roughly 79% were seen once. Sequencing was performed on peripheral blood. The source of these receptors is a human donor in a cohort sampled during active COVID-19.

The rearrangement joins TRBV30 to TRBJ1-2; TRBD1 agrees at 8 bases. This CDR3 has 17 amino acids. Germline V gives CDR1 GTSNPN, CDR2 SVGIG (reference sequence). V lost 0 bases and J lost 2; bases outside the gene matches: 11. In nucleotides, the CDR3 is TGTGCCTGGAGTGTTTTCCTGGGGGACAGGTCAAACTATGGCTACACCTTC. Translation gives CAWSVFLGDRSNYGYTF.

This chain joins TRBV5-6 and TRBJ2-1, with a tentative D call TRBD1 (5 bases). This CDR3 contains 13 residues. Looked up from germline, CDR1 is SGHDT and CDR2 is YYEEEE. V was clipped by 4 bases and J by 2 bases, with 7 bases between them. The CDR3 region is CASSGAAYNEQFF. The CDR3 coding sequence is TGTGCCAGCAGCGGGGCAGCCTACAATGAGCAGTTCTTC. The whole variable domain, filled in from reference TRBV5-6 and TRBJ2-1, reads DAGVTQSPTHLIKTRGQQVTLRCSPKSGHDTVSWYQQALGQGPQFIFQYYEEEERQRGNFPDRFSGHQFPNYSSELNVNALLLGDSALYLCASSGAAYNEQFFGPGTRLTVL.

This chain uses TRBV7-8 with TRBJ1-1; possibly TRBD1 for D (6 bases). Germline V gene lookup returns CDR1 SGHVS and CDR2 FQNEAQ. This CDR3 contains 15 residues. V was pared by 5 bases and J by 1 base, with 14 bases between. The CDR3, as DNA: TGTGCCAGCAGCCTCTGGCTGACAGGGAACACTGAAGCTTTCTTT. Its translation is CASSLWLTGNTEAFF.

The V call is TRBV24-1, the J call TRBJ2-3, with 10 bases matching TRBD1. In germline, CDR1 is KGHDR, CDR2 SFDVKD. This CDR3 region has 14 residues. V lost 5 bases and J lost 4; bases outside the gene matches: 2. The CDR3 loop reads CATSGDRGSDTQYF. CDR3 nucleotide sequence: TGTGCCACCAGTGGGGACAGGGGTTCAGATACGCAGTATTTT.

The chain joins TRBV6-1 to TRBJ2-7; tentatively, D is TRBD1 (7 bases). Deletions cut 4 bases from V and 0 bases from J, with 19 bases between. There are 17 residues in the CDR3. Germline-derived CDR1 and CDR2 are MNHNS and SASEGT. The DNA for the CDR3 is TGTGCCAGCAGTGCCGCAGCAGCAGGGGGGACCTCCTACGAGCAGTACTTC. Translation: CASSAAAAGGTSYEQYF.

This chain joins TRBV9 and TRBJ1-2; 8 nucleotides match TRBD1. Trimming at V came to 4 bases and at J to 7 bases, leaving 15 bases not matched to a gene. This CDR3 is built from 16 residues. Per the germline V gene, CDR1 is SGDLS and CDR2 is YYNGEE. CDR3 sequence (DNA): TGTGCCAGCAGCTATCCCCAGGGGGCCGGGGTCGGTGGCTACACCTTC. The encoded protein is CASSYPQGAGVGGYTF.

The chain has TRBV19 and TRBJ2-1; TRBD1 is a possible D gene (6 bases). Trimming cost V 6 bases and J 4 bases, with 16 bases left between them. Germline V gene data show CDR1 as LNHDA and CDR2 as SQIVND (reference sequence). The CDR3 extends over 15 amino acids. The DNA for the CDR3 is TGTGCCAGTAGCTTACAGGGCTCTACATACAATGAGCAGTTCTTC. It is translated as CASSLQGSTYNEQFF.

This sequence joins TRBV6-2 or TRBV6-3 and TRBJ2-7; D not resolved. Germline V gene lookup returns CDR1 MNHEY and CDR2 SVGEGT. Between the trimmed V and J ends, which lost 0 bases and 0 bases, there was a span of 15 bases. The CDR3 totals 17 residues. The CDR3 bases are TGTGCCAGCAGTTACTCGATCCAACGCACCTACTCCTACGAGCAGTACTTC. Translating gives CASSYSIQRTYSYEQYF.

The chain employs TRBV19 and TRBJ2-7; TRBD2 is a possible D gene (6 bases). The CDR3 has 16 residues. Trimming shortened V by 1 base and J by 0 bases, and 13 bases separated the two germline ends. The germline CDR1 and CDR2 sequences are LNHDA and SQIVND (reference sequence). CDR3 DNA sequence: TGTGCCAGTAGTATAGGGTGGGGGGTTTCCTCCTACGAGCAGTACTTC. This codes for CASSIGWGVSSYEQYF.

The CDR3 DNA reads TGTGCCAGCAGGGCGGGAGTCTCCTACGAGCAGTACTTC. Translation: CASRAGVSYEQYF. The chain recombines TRBV6-5 with TRBJ2-7; TRBD2 agrees at 7 bases. CDR1 and CDR2 (germline): MNHEY, SVGAGI. This CDR3 has 13 residues. Trimming cost V 6 bases and J 0 bases; bases outside gene matches: 2.

The DNA for the CDR3 is TGTGCCAGCAGCTGGGGACTAGCGGGACCTTACGAGCAGTACTTC. Translated, it gives CASSWGLAGPYEQYF. The chain is built from TRBV5-4 and TRBJ2-7, with 13 bases identical to TRBD2. The V segment lost 3 bases and the J segment 4 bases; nucleotides outside the gene matches: 4. The CDR3 totals 15 residues. CDR1 SGHNT and CDR2 YYREEE come from the germline V gene (reference sequence).

The V and J genes are TRBV6-5 and TRBJ2-7; 10 bases map to TRBD1. The CDR3 is 15 amino acids. The V gene's germline CDR1 is MNHEY and CDR2 SVGAGI. The junction had 6 bases not matched to a gene; V was cut back by 4 bases and J by 3 bases. This CDR3 is CASSSRDRGFYEQYF. CDR3 nucleotides: TGTGCCAGCAGTTCCCGGGACAGGGGATTCTACGAGCAGTACTTC.

The J gene is TRBJ2-5, the V gene TRBV5-1; no firm D call. Germline loops: CDR1 SGHRS, CDR2 YFSETQ. V was cut by 1 base and J by 4 bases, with 17 bases left in between. This CDR3 has 16 residues. In nucleotides, the CDR3 is TGCGCCAGCAGCTTGTCTCTCCCAGATCTAGTAGAGACCCAGTACTTC. It yields the protein CASSLSLPDLVETQYF.

The chain combines TRBV1 with TRBJ1-4; TRBD1, as called in the table, went unchecked against the DNA. TRBV1 is labeled a pseudogene. The CDR3 sequence is 16 residues long. CDR3 loop: CTSSPSARQWQEKLFF. The CDR3 DNA follows: TGCACCAGCAGCCCCTCCGCGCGACAGTGGCAAGAAAAACTGTTTTTT.

V is TRBV18 and J is TRBJ1-1; D is ambiguous. Trimming took 2 bases from V and 2 from J, leaving 15 bases between them. The CDR3 extends over 16 amino acids. From germline, CDR1 is KGHSH and CDR2 LQKENI. The CDR3 DNA follows: TGTGCCAGCTCACCAGTTTCCAGTTCAGTTAACACTGAAGCTTTCTTT. It specifies CASSPVSSSVNTEAFF.